These T cell receptor beta chains were read from a single sample in a study of beta chain features in type 1 diabetes. Sequencing used immunoSEQ multiplex PCR; TCRdb keeps in-frame clones, though not all of them. The table lists fewer than 25,000 clones, about 50% of them singletons. The sample taken for sequencing was stem cell memory CD4+ T cells from blood. The origin of the receptors is a man aged 18 to 30 in good health. CDR3s leave out the opening cysteine and the closing phenylalanine or tryptophan. A D gene is named only where the DNA matches it firmly. The listing skips clone size in some rows; elsewhere it reads once, few, many or a size class.

V gene	J gene	D gene	clone size	CDR3 protein
TRBV29-1	TRBJ1-2	.	.	SAIPLTLNYGYT
TRBV18	TRBJ1-3	TRBD1	.	ASSGAGGIGNTIY
TRBV10-3	TRBJ1-1	TRBD1	.	AISATDRGSEAF
TRBV6-5	TRBJ1-1	.	few	ASSFDKNTEAF
TRBV9	TRBJ1-2	TRBD1	.	ASSLGQGLNYGYT
TRBV28	TRBJ1-4	TRBD1	.	ASSSGGAGEKLF
TRBV7-2	TRBJ2-5	.	.	ASSLALIAETQY
TRBV18	TRBJ1-6	.	.	ASSPRRQGTVSPLH
TRBV4-2	TRBJ2-7	.	.	ASSQGLETSHEQY
TRBV4-2	TRBJ2-1	.	.	ASSQDPDSAYNEQF
TRBV30	TRBJ1-4	.	.	AWRAPGHRNEKLF
TRBV28	TRBJ2-1	.	.	ASRGMGGWHNEQF
TRBV15	TRBJ2-7	.	.	ATSRDSASAYYEQY
TRBV11-2	TRBJ2-7	TRBD1	few	ASSFGQGLGEQY
TRBV5-6	TRBJ1-2	.	.	ASSLTRDQGYT
TRBV28	TRBJ2-2	.	.	ASSLLAGTLNTGELF
TRBV28	TRBJ2-7	.	.	ASSVRSGLVIHEQY
TRBV9	TRBJ2-3	TRBD2	.	ASSVGNSGSTDTQY
TRBV9	TRBJ1-1	.	.	ASSPRGGDTEAF
TRBV7-2	TRBJ1-4	.	few	ASSPRSPPNEKLF
TRBV9	TRBJ1-3	TRBD1	.	ASSYLPGTGGTGNTIY
TRBV6-5	TRBJ2-2	TRBD1	.	ASSYAVAGGAGELF
TRBV15	TRBJ2-5	.	.	ATSPRVAETQY
TRBV29-1	TRBJ2-2	.	.	SVEHRHHSTGELF
TRBV28	TRBJ2-7	.	.	ASSFRTQREVYEQY
TRBV30	TRBJ1-2	.	.	AWSTSYGGGWNGYT
TRBV7-3	TRBJ2-1	TRBD2	.	ASSDSGGAGNEQF
TRBV25-1	TRBJ2-3	.	once	ASSEVGQGKDTQY
TRBV4-3	TRBJ2-5	TRBD1	.	ASSLSYRGLYQETQY
TRBV28	TRBJ2-1	TRBD2	.	ASSGTGVAGGYSSYNEQF
TRBV7-9	TRBJ1-2	.	few	ASSLAGGYYGYT
TRBV30	TRBJ2-5	TRBD1	.	AWRRQGAFETQY
TRBV19	TRBJ2-5	TRBD1	few	ASKGQGRTAQY
TRBV6-1	TRBJ1-2	.	once	ASSDEVFSYGYT
TRBV4-3	TRBJ1-6	TRBD1	once	ASSQEGAGGYNSPLH
TRBV29-1	TRBJ1-2	TRBD1	.	SVEVWTGAGYGYT
TRBV6-5	TRBJ2-5	.	.	ASSRLAGGLETQY
TRBV4-2	TRBJ2-1	TRBD1	.	ASSQDRDRGGVNEQF
TRBV2	TRBJ2-6	.	.	ASSEEEAKDSGANVLT
TRBV18	TRBJ2-3	TRBD2	once	ASSLGAPGLNTQY
TRBV7-2	TRBJ1-2	.	.	ASSPTGQNYGYT
TRBV5-1	TRBJ1-2	TRBD1	few	ASSLHPDRRTIYGYT
TRBV7-9	TRBJ1-1	.	.	ASSPLPVATEAF
TRBV10-3	TRBJ2-7	.	.	AISGGQAYEQY
TRBV7-2	TRBJ2-7	.	few	ASSLFSGSYEQY
TRBV28	TRBJ2-7	.	.	ASSTQGDSPYEQY
TRBV28	TRBJ1-2	TRBD1	.	ASSYGTGNGNYGYT
TRBV28	TRBJ1-3	.	.	ASESPSGNTIY
TRBV5-1	TRBJ1-2	.	few	ASSLTGQIYGYT